This paragraph reports one T cell receptor (beta chain). Its target is unknown. The CDR3 is made up of 15 amino acids. CDR1 SGHNT and CDR2 YYREEE come from the germline V gene (reference sequence). V lost 2 bases, J lost 2 bases, and 4 bases stayed unmatched. 60 Vbeta and 13 Jbeta primers were used in PCR. How the authors handled the data: Per a later analysis, the number of unique TCR beta chains was about 78 million, of which some 10 million were shared. Clones were sequenced by immunoSEQ multiplex PCR, and TCRdb holds only the in-frame ones, with some missing. The V and J calls and clone size come from that table; D and trimming were worked out from the DNA. The sample holds about 150,000 clones; 60% to 80% are singletons and the top ten take about 0.66%. This specimen comes from a study of cytomegalovirus exposure and HLA in healthy donors. General study results and limits: A later examination showed that TCR association rates differed by HLA locus, with DRB1 most and HLA-C fewest. The Asian-associated ancestry cluster reportedly had fewer N-insertions than the approximately 700-donor mean in a later analysis.

The sequence came from a male donor in good health and CMV-seronegative. V gene TRBV5-4 combines with J gene TRBJ2-3, with TRBD2 identical over 8 bases. The sample taken for sequencing was PBMCs. CDR3: CASSFGGGTTDTQYF. CDR3 sequence (DNA): TGTGCCAGCAGCTTCGGGGGGGGGACCACAGATACGCAGTATTTT.